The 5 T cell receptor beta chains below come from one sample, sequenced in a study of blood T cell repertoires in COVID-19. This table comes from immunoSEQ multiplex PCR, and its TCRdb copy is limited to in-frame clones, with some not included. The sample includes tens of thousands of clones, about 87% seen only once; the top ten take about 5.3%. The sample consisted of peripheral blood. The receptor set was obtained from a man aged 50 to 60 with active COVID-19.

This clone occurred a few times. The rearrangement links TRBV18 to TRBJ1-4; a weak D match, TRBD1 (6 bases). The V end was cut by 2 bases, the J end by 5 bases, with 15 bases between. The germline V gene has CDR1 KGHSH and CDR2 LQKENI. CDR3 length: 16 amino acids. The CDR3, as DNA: TGTGCCAGCTCACCAGTACCTCTTCAGGGGAATGAAAAACTGTTTTTT. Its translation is CASSPVPLQGNEKLFF.

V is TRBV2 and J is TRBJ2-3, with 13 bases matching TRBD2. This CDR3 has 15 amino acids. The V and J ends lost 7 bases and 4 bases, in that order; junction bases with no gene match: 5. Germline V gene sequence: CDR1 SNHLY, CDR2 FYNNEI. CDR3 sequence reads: CASTATSGGADTQYF. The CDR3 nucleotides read TGTGCCAGCACCGCTACTAGCGGGGGGGCAGATACGCAGTATTTT.

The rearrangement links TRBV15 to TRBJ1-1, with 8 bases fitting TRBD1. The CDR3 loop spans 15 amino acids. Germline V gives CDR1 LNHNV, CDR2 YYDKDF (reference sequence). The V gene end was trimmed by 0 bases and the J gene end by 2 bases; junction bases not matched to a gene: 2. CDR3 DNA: TGTGCCACCAGCAGAGATACAGGGGGAAACACTGAAGCTTTCTTT. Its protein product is CATSRDTGGNTEAFF.

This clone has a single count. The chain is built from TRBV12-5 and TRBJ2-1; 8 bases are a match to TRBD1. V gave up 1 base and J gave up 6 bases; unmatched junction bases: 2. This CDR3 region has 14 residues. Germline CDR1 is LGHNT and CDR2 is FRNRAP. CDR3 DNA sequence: TGTGCTAGTGGTTTGGGACAGGGGCCCAATGAGCAGTTCTTC. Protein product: CASGLGQGPNEQFF.

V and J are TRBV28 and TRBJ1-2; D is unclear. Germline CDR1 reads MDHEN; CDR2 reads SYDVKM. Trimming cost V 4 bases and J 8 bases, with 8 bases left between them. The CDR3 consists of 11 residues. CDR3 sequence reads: CASSYSGGYTF. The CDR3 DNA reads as TGTGCCAGCAGTTATTCGGGGGGCTACACCTTC.